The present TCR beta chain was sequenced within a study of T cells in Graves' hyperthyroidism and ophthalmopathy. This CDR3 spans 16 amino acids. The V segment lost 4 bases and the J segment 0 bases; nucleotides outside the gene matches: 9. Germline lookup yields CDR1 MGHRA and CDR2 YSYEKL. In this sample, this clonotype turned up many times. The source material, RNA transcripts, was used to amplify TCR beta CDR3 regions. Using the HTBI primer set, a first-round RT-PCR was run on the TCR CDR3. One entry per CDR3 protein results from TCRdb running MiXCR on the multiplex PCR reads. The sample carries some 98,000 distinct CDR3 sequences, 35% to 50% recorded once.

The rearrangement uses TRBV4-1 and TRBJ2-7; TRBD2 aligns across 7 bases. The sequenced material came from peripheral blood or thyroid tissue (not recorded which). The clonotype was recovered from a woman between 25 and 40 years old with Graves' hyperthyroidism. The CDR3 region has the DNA TGCGCCAGCAGCCCCCATCGGAGGGAGGGCTCCTACGAGCAGTACTTC. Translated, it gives CASSPHRREGSYEQYF.